In this sample, the clone carrying this T cell receptor beta chain turned up a few times. Systemic immunosuppression or autoimmune disease history was grounds to exclude patients. Some clones are missing from TCRdb's copy, which holds only in-frame ones; the method was immunoSEQ multiplex PCR. The sample has 75,000 to 100,000 clones, about 86% seen once. This sample stems from a study of OX40 agonist ivuxolimab in advanced cancers. Study at large: The patients got ivuxolimab, which is an agonistic anti-OX40 (CD134) antibody. Those enrolled were around 87% male, with a mean age of about 66 years and ages from 23 to 79.

CDR1 MRHNA and CDR2 SNTAGT come from the germline V gene. The CDR3 extends over 16 amino acids. Unmatched junction bases numbered 4, after V lost 0 bases and J lost 4 bases. The material sequenced was CD4+ or CD8+ T cells sorted from blood, taken in a trial of the OX40 agonist ivuxolimab. This sequence originates from an adult with an advanced solid tumor such as melanoma, head and neck, liver or kidney cancer. The V gene is TRBV6-4, the J gene TRBJ2-3; 10 positions agree with TRBD1. CDR3 sequence reads: CASSDSRTGGPDTQYF. The CDR3 nucleotides are TGTGCCAGCAGTGACTCGAGGACAGGGGGGCCAGATACGCAGTATTTT.